The sequence of this T cell receptor (beta chain) was determined in a study of T cells in Graves' hyperthyroidism and ophthalmopathy. What was amplified from RNA transcripts were TCR beta CDR3 regions. In the first-round RT-PCR of the TCR CDR3, the HTBI primer set was used. TCRdb independently ran MiXCR on the multiplex PCR reads; one entry per CDR3 protein. The sample lists 560,000 or so distinct CDR3 sequences, more than 45% occurring once. In making diagnoses, clinical symptoms, serum thyroxine and TRAb, thyroid ultrasound and orbital computed tomography were all used. Deletions cut 6 bases from V and 0 bases from J, with 12 bases between. The length of the CDR3 is 15 residues. The germline gives CDR1 SNHLY, CDR2 FYNNEI.

The sequencing sample was made of peripheral blood or thyroid tissue (not recorded which). The chain is built from TRBV2 and TRBJ1-5; perhaps TRBD1 as D (5 bases). This TCR was sampled from a woman younger than 35 with Graves' hyperthyroidism. This CDR3 reads CASRGGVISNQPQHF. DNA for the CDR3: TGTGCCAGCAGGGGGGGGGTTATTAGCAATCAGCCCCAGCATTTT.